These T cell receptor beta chains were read from a single sample in a study of cytomegalovirus exposure and HLA in healthy donors. Assay: immunoSEQ multiplex PCR; the TCRdb copy retains only in-frame clones and omits some. There are over 120,000 clones in the sample; around 72% occur only once, and roughly 4.5% lies in the top ten. Sequencing input: PBMCs. The receptors stem from a man in his late teens or twenties in good health and CMV-seropositive. The CDR3 runs from the conserved cysteine through the conserved F or W. Each record gives: V gene, J gene, clone size, CDR3 protein. Size is omitted from some rows. Given values are once, few, many or a class for expanded clones.

v_call: TRBV10-1
j_call: TRBJ2-2
clone_size: -
cdr3_aa: CASSGVGTGELFF

v_call: TRBV7-2
j_call: TRBJ1-2
clone_size: -
cdr3_aa: CASSLTLQGGYGYTF

v_call: TRBV5-6
j_call: TRBJ1-2
clone_size: -
cdr3_aa: CASSLDRGSYGYTF

v_call: TRBV5-1
j_call: TRBJ1-2
clone_size: -
cdr3_aa: CASSLVTGGNYGYTF

v_call: TRBV27
j_call: TRBJ1-2
clone_size: once
cdr3_aa: CASSLQGTYGYTF

v_call: TRBV5-4
j_call: TRBJ1-1
clone_size: -
cdr3_aa: CASRPRQGNTEAFF

v_call: TRBV15
j_call: TRBJ1-1
clone_size: -
cdr3_aa: CATSRDLSGEVAFF

v_call: TRBV5-1
j_call: TRBJ1-1
clone_size: -
cdr3_aa: CASKQGGRTEAFF

v_call: TRBV13
j_call: TRBJ2-2
clone_size: -
cdr3_aa: CASSLAGSTGELFF

v_call: TRBV4-2
j_call: TRBJ1-2
clone_size: -
cdr3_aa: CASSQVAGDNYGYTF

v_call: TRBV15
j_call: TRBJ2-7
clone_size: few
cdr3_aa: CATSRDQGGDYEQYF

v_call: TRBV11-3
j_call: TRBJ2-1
clone_size: few
cdr3_aa: CASSLNTDEQFF

v_call: TRBV12-5
j_call: TRBJ2-7
clone_size: -
cdr3_aa: CASGSWPGTDLLEQYF

v_call: TRBV5-1
j_call: TRBJ1-5
clone_size: -
cdr3_aa: CASSLDISGQPQHF

v_call: TRBV5-6
j_call: TRBJ1-3
clone_size: -
cdr3_aa: CASSLGGAGNTIYF

v_call: TRBV10-3
j_call: TRBJ1-4
clone_size: few
cdr3_aa: CAISVGGENEKLFF

v_call: TRBV5-5
j_call: TRBJ1-2
clone_size: -
cdr3_aa: CASSPPDTYYGYTF

v_call: TRBV10-3
j_call: TRBJ1-5
clone_size: few
cdr3_aa: CAISEPQNQPQHF

v_call: TRBV5-4
j_call: TRBJ1-2
clone_size: -
cdr3_aa: CASTLQGRGRHGYTF

v_call: TRBV4-3
j_call: TRBJ2-4
clone_size: -
cdr3_aa: CASSQITADIQYF

v_call: TRBV14
j_call: TRBJ2-1
clone_size: -
cdr3_aa: CASSHLMGAGGNGNEQFF

v_call: TRBV6-1
j_call: TRBJ2-3
clone_size: -
cdr3_aa: CASSILSDTQYF

v_call: TRBV18
j_call: TRBJ1-5
clone_size: -
cdr3_aa: CASSPRYGQGLNQPQHF

v_call: TRBV19
j_call: TRBJ2-2
clone_size: -
cdr3_aa: CASLRENTGELFF

v_call: TRBV13
j_call: TRBJ2-1
clone_size: -
cdr3_aa: CASSFFKAGSSYNEQFF

v_call: TRBV28
j_call: TRBJ1-1
clone_size: -
cdr3_aa: CASSPYGRAEAFF

v_call: TRBV18
j_call: TRBJ1-4
clone_size: -
cdr3_aa: CASSPPPGRTNEKLFF

v_call: TRBV4-1
j_call: TRBJ2-7
clone_size: -
cdr3_aa: CASSRTSGWYEQYF

v_call: TRBV7-8
j_call: TRBJ2-3
clone_size: -
cdr3_aa: CASSPQRVTDTQYF

v_call: TRBV7-9
j_call: TRBJ1-2
clone_size: -
cdr3_aa: CASSYATGAFRYTF

v_call: TRBV29-1
j_call: -
clone_size: few
cdr3_aa: CSVPGQGPSYEQYF

v_call: TRBV19
j_call: TRBJ1-1
clone_size: few
cdr3_aa: CASSITDRAEAFF

v_call: TRBV28
j_call: TRBJ1-5
clone_size: -
cdr3_aa: CASSEGGAHQPQHF

v_call: TRBV5-4
j_call: TRBJ1-6
clone_size: -
cdr3_aa: CASSSDPLGGSPLHF

v_call: TRBV5-6
j_call: TRBJ1-1
clone_size: -
cdr3_aa: CASSLGEVNTEAFF

v_call: TRBV25-1
j_call: TRBJ2-4
clone_size: once
cdr3_aa: CARHPTGGTDVAKNIQYF

v_call: TRBV6-4
j_call: TRBJ2-7
clone_size: -
cdr3_aa: CANQRLRVRESSYEQYF

v_call: TRBV10-3
j_call: TRBJ2-7
clone_size: -
cdr3_aa: CAISDSEGSGVMLEQYF

v_call: TRBV7-2
j_call: TRBJ1-1
clone_size: -
cdr3_aa: CASSLWRTNTEAFF

v_call: TRBV28
j_call: TRBJ2-1
clone_size: -
cdr3_aa: CASRGQGVYSNRHNEQFF

v_call: TRBV7-6
j_call: TRBJ2-1
clone_size: -
cdr3_aa: CASSSSSGRDYNEQFF

v_call: TRBV5-1
j_call: TRBJ1-6
clone_size: -
cdr3_aa: CASSLDSPGQGHSPLHF